This T cell receptor (beta chain) was found in a study of PD-L1 blockade in urothelial cancer. V was trimmed by 7 bases and J by 2 bases, leaving 12 bases between them. The CDR3 has 14 residues. Germline values: CDR1 MNHNS, CDR2 SASEGT. Using immunoSEQ multiplex PCR, the repertoire was profiled, and TCRdb retains in-frame clones only, with some absent. The table records some 15,000 clones, 85% to 90% of them present only once. This receptor was identified in a man between 70 and 80 years old with urothelial cancer. The sequencing here drew on PBMCs, taken around atezolizumab (anti-PD-L1) treatment. The V call is TRBV6-1, the J call TRBJ1-5; D gene uncertain. The DNA of the CDR3 is TGTGCCAGCACAACCGGGAAGGGCAATCAGCCCCAGCATTTT. This gives the protein CASTTGKGNQPQHF.